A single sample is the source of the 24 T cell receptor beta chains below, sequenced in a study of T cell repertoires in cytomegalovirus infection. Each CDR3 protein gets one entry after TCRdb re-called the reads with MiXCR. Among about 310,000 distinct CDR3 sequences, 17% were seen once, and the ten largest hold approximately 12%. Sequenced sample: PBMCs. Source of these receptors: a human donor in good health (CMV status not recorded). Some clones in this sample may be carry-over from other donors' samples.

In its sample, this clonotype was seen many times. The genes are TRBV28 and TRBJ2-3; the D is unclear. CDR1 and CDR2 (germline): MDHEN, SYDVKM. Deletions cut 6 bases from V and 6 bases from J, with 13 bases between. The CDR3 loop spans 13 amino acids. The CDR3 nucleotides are TGTGCCAGCAGCTCCCCCGCAGTCGATACGCAGTATTTT. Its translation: CASSSPAVDTQYF.

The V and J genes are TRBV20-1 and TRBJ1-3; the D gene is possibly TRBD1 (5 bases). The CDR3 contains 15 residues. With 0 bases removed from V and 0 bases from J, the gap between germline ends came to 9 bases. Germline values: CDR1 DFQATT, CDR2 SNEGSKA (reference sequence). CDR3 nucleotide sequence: TGCAGTGCTAGAGAGTCAGGGACCTCTGGAAACACCATATATTTT. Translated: CSARESGTSGNTIYF.

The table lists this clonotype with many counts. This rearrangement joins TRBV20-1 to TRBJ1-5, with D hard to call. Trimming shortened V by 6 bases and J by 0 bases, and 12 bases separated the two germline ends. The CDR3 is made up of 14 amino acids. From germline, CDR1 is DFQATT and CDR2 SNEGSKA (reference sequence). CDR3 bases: TGCAGTGCAGAGTCTAGGGTTAGCAATCAGCCCCAGCATTTT. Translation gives CSAESRVSNQPQHF.

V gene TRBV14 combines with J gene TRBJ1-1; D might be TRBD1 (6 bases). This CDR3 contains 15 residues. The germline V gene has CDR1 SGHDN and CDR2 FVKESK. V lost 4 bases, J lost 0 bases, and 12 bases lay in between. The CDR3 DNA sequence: TGTGCCAGCAGCCTTCAGGGGACTATGAACACTGAAGCTTTCTTT. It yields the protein CASSLQGTMNTEAFF.

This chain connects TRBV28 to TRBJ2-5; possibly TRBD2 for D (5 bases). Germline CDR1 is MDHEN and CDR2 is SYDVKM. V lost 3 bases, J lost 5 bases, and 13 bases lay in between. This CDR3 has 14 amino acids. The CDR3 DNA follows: TGTGCCAGCAGTTTTGTCGGGGTGAAGGAGACCCAGTACTTC. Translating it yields CASSFVGVKETQYF.

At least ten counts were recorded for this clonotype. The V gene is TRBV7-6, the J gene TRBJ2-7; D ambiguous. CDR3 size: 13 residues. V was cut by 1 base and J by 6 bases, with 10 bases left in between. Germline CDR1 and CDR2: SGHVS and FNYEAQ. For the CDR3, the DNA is TGTGCCAGCAGCTTAGATAAGAGGTTCGAGCAGTACTTC. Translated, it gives CASSLDKRFEQYF. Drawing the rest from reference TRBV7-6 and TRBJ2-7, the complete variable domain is GAGVSQSPRYKVTKRGQDVALRCDPISGHVSLYWYRQALGQGPEFLTYFNYEAQQDKSGLPNDRFSAERPEGSISTLTIQRTEQRDSAMYRCASSLDKRFEQYFGPGTRLTVT.

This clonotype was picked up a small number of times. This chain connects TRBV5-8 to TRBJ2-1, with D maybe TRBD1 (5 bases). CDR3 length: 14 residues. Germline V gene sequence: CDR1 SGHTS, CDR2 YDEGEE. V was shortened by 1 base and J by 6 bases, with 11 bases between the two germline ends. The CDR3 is CASSLYGRANEQFF. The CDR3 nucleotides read TGTGCCAGCAGCTTGTATGGCAGGGCCAATGAGCAGTTCTTC.

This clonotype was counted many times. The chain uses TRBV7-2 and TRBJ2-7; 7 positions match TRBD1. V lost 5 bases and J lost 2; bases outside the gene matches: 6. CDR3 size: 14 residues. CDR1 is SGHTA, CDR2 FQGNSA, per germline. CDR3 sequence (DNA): TGTGCCAGCAGCAAGAGACAGGGACCCTACGAGCAGTACTTC. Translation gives CASSKRQGPYEQYF. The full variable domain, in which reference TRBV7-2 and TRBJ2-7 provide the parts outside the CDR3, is GAGVSQSPSNKVTEKGKDVELRCDPISGHTALYWYRQSLGQGLEFLIYFQGNSAPDKSGLPSDRFSAERTGGSVSTLTIQRTQQEDSAVYLCASSKRQGPYEQYFGPGTRLTVT.

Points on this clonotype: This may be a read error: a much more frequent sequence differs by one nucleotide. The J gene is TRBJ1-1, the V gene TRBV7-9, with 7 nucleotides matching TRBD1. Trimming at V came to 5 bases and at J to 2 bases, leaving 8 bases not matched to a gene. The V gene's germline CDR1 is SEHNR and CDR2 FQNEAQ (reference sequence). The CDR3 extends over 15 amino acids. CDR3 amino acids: CASSTHRGINTEAFF. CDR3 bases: TGTGCCAGCAGCACTCACAGGGGTATAAACACTGAAGCTTTCTTT.

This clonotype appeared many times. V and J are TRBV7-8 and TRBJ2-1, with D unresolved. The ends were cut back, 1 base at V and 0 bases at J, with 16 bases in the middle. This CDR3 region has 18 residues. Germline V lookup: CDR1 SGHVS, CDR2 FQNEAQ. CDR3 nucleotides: TGTGCCAGCAGCTTAGTGGCCCGGGCCACAAGCTCCTACAATGAGCAGTTCTTC. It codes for CASSLVARATSSYNEQFF.

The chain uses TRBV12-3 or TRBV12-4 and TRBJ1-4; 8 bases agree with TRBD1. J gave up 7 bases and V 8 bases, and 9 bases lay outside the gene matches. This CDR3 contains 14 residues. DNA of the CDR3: TGTGCCAGCGGAACGACAGGGGTGGGTGAAAAACTGTTTTTT. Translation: CASGTTGVGEKLFF.

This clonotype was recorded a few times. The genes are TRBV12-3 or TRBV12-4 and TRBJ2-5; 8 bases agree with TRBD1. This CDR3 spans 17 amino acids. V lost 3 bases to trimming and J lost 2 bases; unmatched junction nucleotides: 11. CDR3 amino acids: CASSFSADRAKQETQYF. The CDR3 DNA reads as TGTGCCAGCAGTTTCTCTGCGGACAGGGCGAAACAAGAGACCCAGTACTTC.

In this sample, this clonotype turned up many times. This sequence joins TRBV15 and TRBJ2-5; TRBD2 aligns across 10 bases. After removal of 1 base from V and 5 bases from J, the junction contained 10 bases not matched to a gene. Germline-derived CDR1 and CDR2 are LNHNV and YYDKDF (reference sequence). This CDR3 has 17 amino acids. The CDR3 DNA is TGTGCCACCAGCAGAGTTGCGGTAGCGGGGGGCCTGGAGACCCAGTACTTC. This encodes CATSRVAVAGGLETQYF.

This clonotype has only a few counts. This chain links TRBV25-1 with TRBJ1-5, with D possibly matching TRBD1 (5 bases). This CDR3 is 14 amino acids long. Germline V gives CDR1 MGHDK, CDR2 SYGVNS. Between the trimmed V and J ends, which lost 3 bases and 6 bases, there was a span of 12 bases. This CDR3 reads CASSDGGGGQPQHF. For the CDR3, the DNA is TGTGCCAGCAGTGATGGGGGGGGGGGTCAGCCCCAGCATTTT.

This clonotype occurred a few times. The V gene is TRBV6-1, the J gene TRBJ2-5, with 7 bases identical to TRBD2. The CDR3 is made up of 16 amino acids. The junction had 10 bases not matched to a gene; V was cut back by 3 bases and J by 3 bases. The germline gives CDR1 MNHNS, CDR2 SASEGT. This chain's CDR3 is CASSDLAGEKEETQYF. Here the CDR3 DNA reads TGTGCCAGCAGTGATCTTGCGGGGGAAAAGGAAGAGACCCAGTACTTC.

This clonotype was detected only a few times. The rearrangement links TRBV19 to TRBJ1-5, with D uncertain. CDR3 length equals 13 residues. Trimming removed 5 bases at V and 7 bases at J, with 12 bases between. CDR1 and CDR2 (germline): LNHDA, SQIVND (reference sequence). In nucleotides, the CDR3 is TGTGCCAGTAGTCCCAACACCAACCAGCCCCAGCATTTT. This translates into CASSPNTNQPQHF.

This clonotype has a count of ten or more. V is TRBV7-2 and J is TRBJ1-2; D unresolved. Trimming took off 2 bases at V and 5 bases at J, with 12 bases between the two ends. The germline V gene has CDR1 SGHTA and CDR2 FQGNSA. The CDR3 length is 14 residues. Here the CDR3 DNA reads TGTGCCAGCAGCTTAATGGCCAGCCCGTATGGCTACACCTTC. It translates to CASSLMASPYGYTF.

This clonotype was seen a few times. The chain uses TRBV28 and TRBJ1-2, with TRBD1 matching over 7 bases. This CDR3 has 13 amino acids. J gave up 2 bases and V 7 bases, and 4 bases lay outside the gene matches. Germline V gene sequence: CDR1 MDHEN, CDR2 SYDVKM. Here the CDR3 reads CASMSGQNYGYTF. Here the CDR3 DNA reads TGTGCCAGCATGTCGGGACAGAACTATGGCTACACCTTC.

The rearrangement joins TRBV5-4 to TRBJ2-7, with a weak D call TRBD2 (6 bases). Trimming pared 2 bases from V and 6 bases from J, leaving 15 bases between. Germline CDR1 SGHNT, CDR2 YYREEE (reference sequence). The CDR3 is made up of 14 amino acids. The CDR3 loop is CASSFARGGREQYF. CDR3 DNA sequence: TGTGCCAGCAGCTTCGCCCGGGGAGGTCGCGAGCAGTACTTC.

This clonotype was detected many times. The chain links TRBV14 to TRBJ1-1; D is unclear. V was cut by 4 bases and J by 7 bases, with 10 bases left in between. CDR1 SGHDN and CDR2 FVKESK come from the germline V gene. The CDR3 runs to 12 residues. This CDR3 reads CASSRTYGEAFF. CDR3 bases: TGTGCCAGCAGCCGTACTTATGGTGAAGCTTTCTTT.

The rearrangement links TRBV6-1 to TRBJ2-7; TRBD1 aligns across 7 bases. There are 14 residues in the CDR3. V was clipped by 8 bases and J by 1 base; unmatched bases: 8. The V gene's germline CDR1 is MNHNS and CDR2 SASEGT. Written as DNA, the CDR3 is TGTGCCAGCGCAACGACAGGGAGTTCCTACGAGCAGTACTTC. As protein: CASATTGSSYEQYF.

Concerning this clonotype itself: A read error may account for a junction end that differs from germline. Here the CDR3 DNA reads TGCAGTGCTGGAGATGCGACAGGCTTCTTAACCAATAGCAATCAGCCCCAGCATTTT. Its protein is CSAGDATGFLTNSNQPQHF. This sequence joins TRBV20-1 and TRBJ1-5, with a weak D call TRBD1 (6 bases). The germline V gene encodes CDR1 DFQATT and CDR2 SNEGSKA (reference sequence). This CDR3 is built from 19 residues.

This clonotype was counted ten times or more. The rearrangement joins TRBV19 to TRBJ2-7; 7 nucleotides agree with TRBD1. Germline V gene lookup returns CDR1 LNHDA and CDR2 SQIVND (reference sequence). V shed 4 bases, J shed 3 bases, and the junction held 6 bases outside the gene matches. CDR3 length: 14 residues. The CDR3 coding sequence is TGTGCCAGTAGTACCGGGACAGCGGACTACGAGCAGTACTTC. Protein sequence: CASSTGTADYEQYF.

The CDR3 is CASSLLPGANVLTF. The DNA of the CDR3 is TGTGCCAGCAGTTTACTCCCAGGGGCCAACGTCCTGACTTTC. V and J are TRBV12-3 or TRBV12-4 and TRBJ2-6; D unclear. V shed 2 bases and J shed 4 bases, with 6 bases lying between them. The CDR3 spans 14 residues.